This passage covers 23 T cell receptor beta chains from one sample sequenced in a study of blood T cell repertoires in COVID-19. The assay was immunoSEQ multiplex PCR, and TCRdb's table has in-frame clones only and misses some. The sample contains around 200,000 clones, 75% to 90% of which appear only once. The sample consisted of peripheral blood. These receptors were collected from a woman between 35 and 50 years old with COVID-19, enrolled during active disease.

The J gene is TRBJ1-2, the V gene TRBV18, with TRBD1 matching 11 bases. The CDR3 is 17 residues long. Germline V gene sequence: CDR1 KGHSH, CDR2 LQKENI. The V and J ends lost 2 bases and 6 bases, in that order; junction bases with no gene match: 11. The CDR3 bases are TGTGCCAGCTCACCATTAACTCCGGGACAGGGGGGAGATGGCTACACCTTC. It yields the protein CASSPLTPGQGGDGYTF.

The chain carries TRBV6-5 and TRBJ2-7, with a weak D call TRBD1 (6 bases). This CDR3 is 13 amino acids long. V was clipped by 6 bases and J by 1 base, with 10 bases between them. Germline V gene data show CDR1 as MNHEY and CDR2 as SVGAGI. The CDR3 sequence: CASSLQGSYEQYF. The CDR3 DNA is TGTGCCAGCAGCCTACAGGGATCCTACGAGCAGTACTTC.

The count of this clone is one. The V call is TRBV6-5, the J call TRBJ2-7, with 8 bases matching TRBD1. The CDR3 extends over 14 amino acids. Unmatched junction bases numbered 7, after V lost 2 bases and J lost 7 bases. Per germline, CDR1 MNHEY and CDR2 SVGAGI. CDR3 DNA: TGTGCCAGCAGTTACAGTTATACAGGGGGGGAGCAGTACTTC. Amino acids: CASSYSYTGGEQYF.

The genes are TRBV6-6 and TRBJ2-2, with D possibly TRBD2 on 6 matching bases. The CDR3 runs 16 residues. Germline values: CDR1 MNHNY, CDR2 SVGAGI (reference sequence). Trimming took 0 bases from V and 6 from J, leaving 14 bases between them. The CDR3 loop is CASSYSGPGAAGELFF. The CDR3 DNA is TGTGCCAGCAGTTACTCGGGACCGGGAGCGGCCGGGGAGCTGTTTTTT.

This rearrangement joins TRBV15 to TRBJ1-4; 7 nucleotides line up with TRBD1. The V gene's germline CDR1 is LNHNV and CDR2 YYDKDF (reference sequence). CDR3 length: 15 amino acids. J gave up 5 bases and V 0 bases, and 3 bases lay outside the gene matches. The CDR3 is CATSRDPGQNEKLFF. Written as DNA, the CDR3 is TGTGCCACCAGCAGAGATCCGGGACAGAATGAAAAACTGTTTTTT. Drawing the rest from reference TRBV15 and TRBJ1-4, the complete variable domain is DAMVIQNPRYQVTQFGKPVTLSCSQTLNHNVMYWYQQKSSQAPKLLFHYYDKDFNNEADTPDNFQSRRPNTSFCFLDIRSPGLGDTAMYLCATSRDPGQNEKLFFGSGTQLSVL.

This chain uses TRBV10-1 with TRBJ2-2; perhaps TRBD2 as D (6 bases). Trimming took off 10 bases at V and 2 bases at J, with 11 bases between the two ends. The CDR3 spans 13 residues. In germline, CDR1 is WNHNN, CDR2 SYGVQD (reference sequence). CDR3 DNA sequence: TGCGCCACCCGCGGGGCCAACACCGGGGAGCTGTTTTTT. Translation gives CATRGANTGELFF.

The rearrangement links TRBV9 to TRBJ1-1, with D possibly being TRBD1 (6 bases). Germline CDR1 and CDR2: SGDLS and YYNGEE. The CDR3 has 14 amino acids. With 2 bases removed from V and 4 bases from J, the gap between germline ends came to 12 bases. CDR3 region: CASSVEGEGTEAFF. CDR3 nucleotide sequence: TGTGCCAGCAGCGTGGAGGGGGAGGGCACTGAAGCTTTCTTT.

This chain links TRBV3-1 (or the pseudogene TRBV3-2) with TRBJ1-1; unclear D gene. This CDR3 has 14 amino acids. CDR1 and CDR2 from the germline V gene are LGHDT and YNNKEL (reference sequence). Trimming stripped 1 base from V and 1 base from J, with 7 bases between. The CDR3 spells CASSQGAKNTEAFF. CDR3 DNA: TGTGCCAGCAGCCAAGGGGCCAAGAACACTGAAGCTTTCTTT.

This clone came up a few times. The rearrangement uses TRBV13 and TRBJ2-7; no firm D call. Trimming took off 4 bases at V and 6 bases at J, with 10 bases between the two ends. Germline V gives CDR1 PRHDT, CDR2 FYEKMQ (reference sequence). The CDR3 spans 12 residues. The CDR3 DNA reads TGTGCCAGCAGCTCGATAAGGAGCGAGCAGTACTTC. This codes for CASSSIRSEQYF.

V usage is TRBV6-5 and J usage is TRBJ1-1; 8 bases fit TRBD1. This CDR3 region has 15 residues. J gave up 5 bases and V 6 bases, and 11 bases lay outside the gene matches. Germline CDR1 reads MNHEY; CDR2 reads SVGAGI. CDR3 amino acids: CASSRQGPGWTEAFF. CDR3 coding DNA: TGTGCCAGCAGCCGACAGGGGCCCGGGTGGACTGAAGCTTTCTTT.

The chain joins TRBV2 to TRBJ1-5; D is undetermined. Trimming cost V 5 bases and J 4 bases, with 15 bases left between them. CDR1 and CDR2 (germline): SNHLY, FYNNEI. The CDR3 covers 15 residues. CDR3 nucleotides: TGTGCCAGCAGTCCCCCAGGCAGCCTTAATCAGCCCCAGCATTTT. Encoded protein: CASSPPGSLNQPQHF. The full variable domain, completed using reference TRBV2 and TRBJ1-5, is EPEVTQTPSHQVTQMGQEVILRCVPISNHLYFYWYRQILGQKVEFLVSFYNNEISEKSEIFDDQFSVERPDGSNFTLKIRSTKLEDSAMYFCASSPPGSLNQPQHFGDGTRLSIL.

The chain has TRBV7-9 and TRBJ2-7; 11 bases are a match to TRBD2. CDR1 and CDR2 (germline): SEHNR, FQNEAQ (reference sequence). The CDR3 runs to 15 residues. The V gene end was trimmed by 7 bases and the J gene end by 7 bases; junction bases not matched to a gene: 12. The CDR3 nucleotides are TGTGCCAGCAACCCAGCGGGACTAGCGGCCTTAGAGCAGTACTTC. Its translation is CASNPAGLAALEQYF. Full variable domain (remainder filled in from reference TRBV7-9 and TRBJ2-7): DTGVSQNPRHKITKRGQNVTFRCDPISEHNRLYWYRQTLGQGPEFLTYFQNEAQLEKSRLLSDRFSAERPKGSFSTLEIQRTEQGDSAMYLCASNPAGLAALEQYFGPGTRLTVT.

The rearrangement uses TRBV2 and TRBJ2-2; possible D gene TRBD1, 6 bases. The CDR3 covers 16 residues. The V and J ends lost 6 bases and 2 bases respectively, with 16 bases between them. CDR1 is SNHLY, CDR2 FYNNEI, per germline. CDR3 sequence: CASSLGAGLNTGELFF. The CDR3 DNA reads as TGTGCCAGCAGCCTGGGGGCAGGGCTCAACACCGGGGAGCTGTTTTTT.

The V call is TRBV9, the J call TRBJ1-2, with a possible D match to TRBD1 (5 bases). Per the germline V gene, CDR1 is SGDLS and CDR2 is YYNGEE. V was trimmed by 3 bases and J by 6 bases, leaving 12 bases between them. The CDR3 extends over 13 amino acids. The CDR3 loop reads CASSARQIDGYTF. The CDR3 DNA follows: TGTGCCAGCAGCGCTCGACAGATCGATGGCTACACCTTC.

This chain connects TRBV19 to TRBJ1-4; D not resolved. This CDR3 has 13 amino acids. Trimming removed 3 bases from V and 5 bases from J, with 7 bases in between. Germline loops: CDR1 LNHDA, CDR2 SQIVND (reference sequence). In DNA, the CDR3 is TGTGCCAGTAGTATCCATCGGAATGAAAAACTGTTTTTT. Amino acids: CASSIHRNEKLFF.

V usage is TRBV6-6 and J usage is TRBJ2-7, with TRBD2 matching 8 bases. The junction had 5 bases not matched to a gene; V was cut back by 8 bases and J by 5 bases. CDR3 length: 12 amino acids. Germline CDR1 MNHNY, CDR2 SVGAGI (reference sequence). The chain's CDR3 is CASGSGGNEQYF. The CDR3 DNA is TGTGCCAGCGGCAGCGGGGGTAACGAGCAGTACTTC.

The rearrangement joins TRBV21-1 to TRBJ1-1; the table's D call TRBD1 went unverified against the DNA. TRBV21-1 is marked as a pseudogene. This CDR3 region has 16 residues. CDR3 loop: CASSSGHRGACTEAFF. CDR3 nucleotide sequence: TGTGCCAGCAGCAGCGGGCACAGGGGCGCCTGTACTGAAGCTTTCTTT.

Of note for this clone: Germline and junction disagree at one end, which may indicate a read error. CDR3 coding DNA: TGTGCCAGCAGGGACCTCAAATTGAGGGCCTCTAATTTACACTTC. It translates to CASRDLKLRASNLHF. This sequence joins TRBV3-1 (or the pseudogene TRBV3-2) and TRBJ1-2; D is undetermined. Germline assignment: CDR1 LGHDT and CDR2 YNNKEL (reference sequence). The CDR3 spans 15 residues.

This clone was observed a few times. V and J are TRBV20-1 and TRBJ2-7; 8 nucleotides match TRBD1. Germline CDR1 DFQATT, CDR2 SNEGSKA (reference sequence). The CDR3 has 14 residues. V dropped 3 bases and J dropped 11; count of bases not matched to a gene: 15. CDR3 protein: CSASVSRGQSIEYF. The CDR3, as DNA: TGCAGTGCTAGTGTAAGCAGGGGGCAATCTATCGAGTACTTC.

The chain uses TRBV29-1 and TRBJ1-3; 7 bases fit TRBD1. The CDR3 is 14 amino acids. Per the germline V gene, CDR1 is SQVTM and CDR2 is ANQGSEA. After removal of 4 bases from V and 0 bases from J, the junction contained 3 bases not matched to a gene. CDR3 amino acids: CSVVDRTSGNTIYF. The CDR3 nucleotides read TGCAGCGTTGTGGACAGGACCTCTGGAAACACCATATATTTT.

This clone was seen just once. The chain's CDR3 is CASSLFSARGNTEAFF. The CDR3, as DNA: TGTGCCAGCAGTTTATTTAGTGCCAGGGGGAACACTGAAGCTTTCTTT. The chain employs TRBV27 and TRBJ1-1, with D possibly being TRBD1 (6 bases). The CDR3 length is 16 residues. Germline V CDR1 and CDR2: MNHEY, SMNVEV (reference sequence). V shed 1 base and J shed 1 base, with 13 bases lying between them.

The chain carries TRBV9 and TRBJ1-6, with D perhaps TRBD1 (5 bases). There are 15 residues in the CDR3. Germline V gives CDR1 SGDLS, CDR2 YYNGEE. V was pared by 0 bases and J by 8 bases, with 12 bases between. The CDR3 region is CASSVAGGRDSPLHF. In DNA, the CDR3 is TGTGCCAGCAGCGTAGCTGGGGGGAGAGATTCACCCCTCCACTTT.

This CDR3 is CATRQGTGQPQHF. CDR3 nucleotide sequence: TGTGCCACACGACAGGGGACGGGTCAGCCCCAGCATTTT. The gene calls are TRBV24-1 and TRBJ1-5, with TRBD1 matching 8 bases. CDR1 and CDR2 from the germline V gene are KGHDR and SFDVKD. This CDR3 is 13 amino acids long. Trimming removed 10 bases from V and 6 bases from J; junction bases left unmatched: 7.